This TCR beta chain was found in a study of Graves' ophthalmopathy and Graves' hyperthyroidism. Scientists amplified the TCR beta CDR3 regions from RNA transcripts. HTBI-primed first-round RT-PCR preceded second-round multiplex PCR. TCRdb analysed the multiplex PCR reads with MiXCR anew, one entry per CDR3 protein. This table holds a few hundred thousand distinct CDR3 sequences, under 40% found once. People with hyperthyroidism were aged 18 to 65 and newly diagnosed, under 2 months' duration. V shed 3 bases and J 6 bases; nucleotides not matched to a gene: 8. The length of the CDR3 is 16 residues. Germline CDR1 and CDR2: SEHNR and FQNEAQ (reference sequence). This clonotype was recorded at least ten times. Its antigen is unknown. General study findings and limits: Ophthalmopathy versus stable hyperthyroidism: 13-signature model gave around 86% sensitivity, approximately 80% specificity. Progression of ophthalmopathy was predicted by the model with 60% to 71% sensitivity and roughly 78% specificity.

The TCR originated in an adult man with Graves' hyperthyroidism. The chain is built from TRBV7-9 and TRBJ2-2; 9 positions match TRBD1. Sample: peripheral blood or thyroid tissue (not recorded which). The DNA for the CDR3 is TGTGCCAGCAGCTTGTCCGGGACAGGGTTCCCCGGGGAGCTGTTTTTT. As protein: CASSLSGTGFPGELFF.